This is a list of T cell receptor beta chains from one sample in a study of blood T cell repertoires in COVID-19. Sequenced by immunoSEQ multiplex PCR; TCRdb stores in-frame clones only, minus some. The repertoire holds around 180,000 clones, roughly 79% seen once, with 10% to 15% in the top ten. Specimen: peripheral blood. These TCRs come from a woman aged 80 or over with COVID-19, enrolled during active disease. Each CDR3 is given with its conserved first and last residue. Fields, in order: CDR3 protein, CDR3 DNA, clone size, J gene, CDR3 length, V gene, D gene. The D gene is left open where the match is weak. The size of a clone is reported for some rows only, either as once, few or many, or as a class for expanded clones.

CASRAGLAGVAEQYF	TGTGCCAGCAGGGCCGGACTAGCGGGAGTCGCCGAGCAGTACTTC	NA	TRBJ2-7	15	TRBV2	TRBD2
CASSLGTGNMNTEAFF	TGCGCCAGCAGCTTGGGGACAGGTAACATGAACACTGAAGCTTTCTTT	NA	TRBJ1-1	16	TRBV5-1	TRBD1
CASSLGQGFQETQYF	TGCGCCAGCAGCTTGGGACAGGGGTTTCAAGAGACCCAGTACTTC	NA	TRBJ2-5	15	TRBV5-1	TRBD1
CASSIGVSYNSPLHF	TGTGCCAGTAGTATAGGAGTCTCCTATAATTCACCCCTCCACTTT	once	TRBJ1-6	15	TRBV19	NA
CASSYPLETQYF	TGTGCCAGCAGTTACCCACTAGAGACCCAGTACTTC	NA	TRBJ2-5	12	TRBV6-6	NA
CASSGTATGELFF	TGTGCCAGCAGTGGGACAGCCACCGGGGAGCTGTTTTTT	NA	TRBJ2-2	13	TRBV2	NA
CASSPGDRADGNTIYF	TGTGCCAGCAGCCCGGGGGACAGGGCGGATGGAAACACCATATATTTT	NA	TRBJ1-3	16	TRBV5-4	TRBD1
CASSSEYQETQYF	TGTGCCAGCAGCTCGGAGTACCAAGAGACCCAGTACTTC	NA	TRBJ2-5	13	TRBV13	NA
CASSKVKGTGGGGTEAFF	TGTGCCAGCAGCAAAGTAAAAGGGACAGGGGGAGGAGGCACTGAAGCTTTCTTT	NA	TRBJ1-1	18	TRBV21-1	NA
CASSRGSYGYTF	TGTGCCAGCAGCCGAGGGTCCTATGGCTACACCTTC	NA	TRBJ1-2	12	TRBV6-5	NA
CASSKEQGSRQPQHF	TGCGCCAGCAGCAAAGAACAGGGTTCGCGCCAGCCCCAGCATTTT	NA	TRBJ1-5	15	TRBV4-1	NA
CASRPRVANEKLFF	TGTGCCAGCAGGCCCAGGGTGGCTAATGAAAAACTGTTTTTT	few	TRBJ1-4	14	TRBV13	NA
CASSLAGSDEQFF	TGCGCCAGCAGCTTGGCCGGGAGCGACGAGCAGTTCTTC	NA	TRBJ2-1	13	TRBV5-1	NA
CASAGTSGETQYF	TGCGCCAGCGCGGGGACTAGCGGAGAGACCCAGTACTTC	NA	TRBJ2-5	13	TRBV5-1	TRBD2
CASSQVFGQGAETQYF	TGTGCCAGCAGCCAAGTGTTCGGACAGGGGGCCGAGACCCAGTACTTC	NA	TRBJ2-5	16	TRBV16	TRBD1
CASSLGQGFTDTQYF	TGTGCCAGCAGTTTAGGACAGGGGTTCACAGATACGCAGTATTTT	NA	TRBJ2-3	15	TRBV27	TRBD1
CASSNQGQPRETQYF	TGTGCCAGCAGTAACCAAGGACAACCTCGCGAGACCCAGTACTTC	NA	TRBJ2-5	15	TRBV27	NA
CASSLGGTGGQETQYF	TGCGCCAGCAGCTTGGGTGGGACAGGGGGTCAAGAGACCCAGTACTTC	NA	TRBJ2-5	16	TRBV5-1	TRBD1
CASSQAPPAGTLNEQFF	TGCGCCAGCAGCCAGGCTCCCCCAGCGGGAACTCTCAATGAGCAGTTCTTC	NA	TRBJ2-1	17	TRBV4-1	TRBD2
CASSAQGAPEAFF	TGTGCCAGCAGCGCCCAGGGGGCGCCTGAAGCTTTCTTT	NA	TRBJ1-1	13	TRBV5-4	TRBD1
CSATGGQYGYTF	TGCAGCGCGACAGGGGGCCAATATGGCTACACCTTC	NA	TRBJ1-2	12	TRBV29-1	TRBD1
CASSHRAGQGPEAFF	TGTGCCAGCAGCCACAGGGCAGGACAGGGACCTGAAGCTTTCTTT	few	TRBJ1-1	15	TRBV4-2	TRBD1
CASRTSGTGGAGYGYTF	TGTGCCAGCAGAACGTCCGGGACAGGGGGCGCGGGCTATGGCTACACCTTC	NA	TRBJ1-2	17	TRBV28	TRBD1
CASSFARGGGETQYF	TGTGCCAGCAGCTTTGCGCGGGGGGGCGGGGAGACCCAGTACTTC	NA	TRBJ2-5	15	TRBV7-2	TRBD2
CASSVGLINEQFF	TGTGCCAGCAGCGTCGGACTGATCAATGAGCAGTTCTTC	NA	TRBJ2-1	13	TRBV7-2	NA
CASTSLVLGQDNEKLFF	TGTGCCAGCACCTCCTTAGTACTGGGACAGGATAATGAAAAACTGTTTTTT	NA	TRBJ1-4	17	TRBV7-8	TRBD1
CASSQETSGRAVGNEQFF	TGCGCCAGCAGCCAAGAGACTAGCGGGAGGGCCGTTGGCAATGAGCAGTTCTTC	many	TRBJ2-1	18	TRBV4-1	TRBD2
CASSQPTGGRNTQYF	TGCGCCAGCAGCCAACCGACAGGGGGACGAAATACGCAGTATTTT	NA	TRBJ2-3	15	TRBV4-1	TRBD1